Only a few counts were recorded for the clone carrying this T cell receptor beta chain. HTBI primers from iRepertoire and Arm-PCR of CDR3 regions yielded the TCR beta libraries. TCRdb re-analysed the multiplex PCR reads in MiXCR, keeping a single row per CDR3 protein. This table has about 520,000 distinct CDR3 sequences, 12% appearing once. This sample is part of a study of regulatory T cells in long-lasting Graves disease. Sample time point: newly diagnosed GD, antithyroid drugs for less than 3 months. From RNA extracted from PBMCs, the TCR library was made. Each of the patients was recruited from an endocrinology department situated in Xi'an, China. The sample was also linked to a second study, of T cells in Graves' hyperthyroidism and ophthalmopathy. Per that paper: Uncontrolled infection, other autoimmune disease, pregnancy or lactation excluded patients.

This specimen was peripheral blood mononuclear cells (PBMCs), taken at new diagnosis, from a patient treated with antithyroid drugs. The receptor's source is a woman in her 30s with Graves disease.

CDR3 nucleotide sequence: TGTGCCAGCAGCTTCAGGGGGAAGACCTACGAGCAGTACTTC. Its protein product is CASSFRGKTYEQYF. This rearrangement joins TRBV5-6 to TRBJ2-7; TRBD1 aligns across 7 bases. V trimming: 2 bases; J trimming: 2 bases; junction bases outside the gene matches: 4. CDR1 is SGHDT and CDR2 is YYEEEE in the germline V gene. The CDR3 sequence is 14 residues long.